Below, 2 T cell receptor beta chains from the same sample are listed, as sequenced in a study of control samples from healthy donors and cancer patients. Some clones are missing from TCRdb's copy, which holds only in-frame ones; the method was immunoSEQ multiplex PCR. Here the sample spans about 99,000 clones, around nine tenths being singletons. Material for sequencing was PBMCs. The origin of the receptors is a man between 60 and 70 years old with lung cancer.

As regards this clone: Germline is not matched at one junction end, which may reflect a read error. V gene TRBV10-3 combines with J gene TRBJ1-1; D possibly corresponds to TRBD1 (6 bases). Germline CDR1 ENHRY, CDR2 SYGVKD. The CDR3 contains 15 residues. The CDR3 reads CAIRQSGDRNSEAFF. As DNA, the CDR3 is TGTGCCATCAGGCAGAGCGGAGACAGGAACTCTGAAGCTTTCTTT.

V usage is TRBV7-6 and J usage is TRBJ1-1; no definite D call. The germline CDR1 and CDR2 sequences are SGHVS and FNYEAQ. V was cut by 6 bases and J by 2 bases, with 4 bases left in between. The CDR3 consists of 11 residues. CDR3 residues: CASRDNTEAFF. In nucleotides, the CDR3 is TGTGCCAGCAGGGACAACACTGAAGCTTTCTTT.